This T cell receptor beta chain was sequenced during a study of CD8 T cells in ankylosing spondylitis. Study-level points and caveats: Ankylosing spondylitis blood appeared to carry a characteristic TCR beta motif of roughly eight highly homologous variants.

This clonotype was counted only a few times. Its specificity is unknown. MiXCR was run by TCRdb on the 5' RACE reads, yielding one entry per CDR3 protein. Of about 800,000 distinct CDR3 sequences in the sample, 12% were seen once. Germline V CDR1 and CDR2: DFQATT, SNEGSKA (reference sequence). The CDR3 is 14 amino acids. Trimming cost V 5 bases and J 6 bases; bases outside gene matches: 8. Sequenced sample: blood, either unsorted or a sorted T cell fraction (not recorded which). This clonotype was obtained from a male donor with ankylosing spondylitis. The chain has TRBV20-1 and TRBJ1-5; 9 bases are shared with TRBD1. CDR3 in DNA: TGCAGTGCTCAGGAGTGGACAGGGGCTCAGCCCCAGCATTTT. Protein: CSAQEWTGAQPQHF.